This T cell receptor beta chain was sequenced during a study of T-cell memory formation after mild COVID-19. Overall study results and limits: Those CD4+ clones that contracted were mainly in CM and EM (CD8+ ones in EMRA).

Germline V gene sequence: CDR1 SQVTM, CDR2 ANQGSEA. Trimming removed 8 bases at V and 3 bases at J, with 18 bases between. CDR3 length equals 14 residues. TCRdb re-derived calls from the 5' RACE reads in MiXCR, one entry per CDR3 protein. This sample yields hundreds of thousands of distinct CDR3 sequences, of which 15% are seen a single time; approximately 20% belongs to the top ten. This clonotype has more than one count but fewer than ten. Its matching antigen is unknown. The clonotype was recovered from a young man who had mild COVID-19 (a few samples of this study predate the infection). Cell type and time point are not known. The sample taken for sequencing was PBMCs or a T cell subset sorted from them (not recorded which). J is TRBJ2-3 and V is TRBV29-1, with TRBD1 as a possible D gene (6 bases). The CDR3 sequence: CSLTGPVRTDTQYF. DNA for the CDR3: TGCAGCCTGACAGGACCCGTTAGGACAGATACGCAGTATTTT.